The source of this T cell receptor (beta chain) is a study of cytomegalovirus exposure and HLA in healthy donors. There were likely unrecorded immune exposures, though donors were nominally healthy when sampled. Regarding the study as a whole: About 87% or about 30% of the time was how often most TCR beta V segments were productive, according to an earlier analysis.

Remarks on this clone: What it binds is not known.

The PCR had 60 Vbeta and 13 Jbeta primers. Clones were sequenced by immunoSEQ multiplex PCR, and TCRdb holds only the in-frame ones, with some missing. The data contain 95,000 to 150,000 clones, less than 65% of them seen just once; the ten biggest clones take up 10%. Sequenced sample: PBMCs. The sequence was obtained from a man in his forties or fifties in good health and CMV-seropositive.

Here the CDR3 reads CSASRGGGQYF. The CDR3 coding sequence is TGCAGTGCTAGCCGCGGGGGGGGGCAGTATTTT. The rearrangement joins TRBV20-1 to TRBJ2-3; the match to TRBD2 covers 9 bases. Germline CDR1 and CDR2: DFQATT and SNEGSKA (reference sequence). This CDR3 region has 11 residues. Trimming cost V 3 bases and J 11 bases; bases outside gene matches: 3.